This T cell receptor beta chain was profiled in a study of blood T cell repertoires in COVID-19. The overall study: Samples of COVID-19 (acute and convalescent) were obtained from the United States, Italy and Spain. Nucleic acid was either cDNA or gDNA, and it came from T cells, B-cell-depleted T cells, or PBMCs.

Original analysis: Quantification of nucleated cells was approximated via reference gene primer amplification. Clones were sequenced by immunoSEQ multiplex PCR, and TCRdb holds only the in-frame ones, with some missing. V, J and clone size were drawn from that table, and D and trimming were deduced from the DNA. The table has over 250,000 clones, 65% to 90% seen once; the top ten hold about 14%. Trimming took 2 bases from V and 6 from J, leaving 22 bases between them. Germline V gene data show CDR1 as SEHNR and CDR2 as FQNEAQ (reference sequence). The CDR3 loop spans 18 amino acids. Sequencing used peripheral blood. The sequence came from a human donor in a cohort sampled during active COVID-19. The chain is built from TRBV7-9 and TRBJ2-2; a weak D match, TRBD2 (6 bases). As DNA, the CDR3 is TGTGCCAGCAGCTTATTTTTAGTTGAGTTGCGGGACCCCGGGGAGCTGTTTTTT. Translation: CASSLFLVELRDPGELFF.